This T cell receptor (beta chain) stems from a study of regulatory T cells in long-lasting Graves disease. This clonotype has at least ten counts. Its antigen remains unidentified. Germline V gives CDR1 MNHGY, CDR2 SVAAGI. With V trimmed by 3 bases and J by 5 bases, 9 bases remained unmatched. This CDR3 contains 15 residues. Study results and limitations: The study found TRBV28, TRBJ1-2 and TRBJ2-5 favored in persistent disease.

Time point described: newly diagnosed GD, antithyroid drugs for less than 3 months. TCR sequences were obtained from RNA taken from PBMCs. Construction of TCR beta libraries relied on iRepertoire HTBI primers and on Arm-PCR targeting CDR3 regions. MiXCR, applied by TCRdb to the multiplex PCR reads, yields one record per CDR3 protein. The table includes approximately 400,000 distinct CDR3 sequences, approximately 15% detected once. The data also belong to a second study, concerning T cells in Graves' hyperthyroidism and ophthalmopathy.

The gene calls are TRBV6-9 and TRBJ2-7, with 8 positions matching TRBD1. The material was peripheral blood mononuclear cells (PBMCs), obtained at new diagnosis, from a patient treated with antithyroid drugs. The sequence derives from a woman aged 30 to 39 with Graves disease. CDR3 protein: CASSYRGRVANEQYF. In DNA, the CDR3 is TGTGCCAGCAGTTACAGGGGGCGCGTTGCGAACGAGCAGTACTTC.